The clone carrying this TCR beta chain was counted a few times. Its antigen is unidentified. Primed by a sample-barcoded 5' primer and a J-beta primer mix, a second PCR proceeded for about 6 to 12 cycles. All samples yielded 2.5 million or more CDR3-containing paired-end reads. One entry per CDR3 protein results from TCRdb running MiXCR on the 5' RACE reads. The sample has fewer than 2,000,000 distinct CDR3 sequences, about 35% seen once. The data derive from a study of blood T cells in healthy people across ages. About the study: Roughly one uniquely barcoded beta molecule per two T cells was captured. General study findings and limits: A roughly linear age-dependent decrease characterized TCR beta diversity per million T cells. The study could not conclusively compare naive and antigen-experienced cells, given its unsorted PBMCs.

Trimming left V 3 bases short and J 7 bases short, with 10 bases between. This CDR3 comprises 13 residues. CDR1 and CDR2 from the germline V gene are SGHTA and FQGNSA. The TCR sequence derives from a woman aged 30 to 39 in good health. V and J are TRBV7-2 and TRBJ1-5; tentatively, D is TRBD1 (6 bases). Sequencing was done on a sample of blood. This CDR3 is CASSLHREQPQHF. Here the CDR3 DNA reads TGTGCCAGCAGCTTGCACAGGGAACAGCCCCAGCATTTT.